This paragraph reports one T cell receptor (beta chain). Antigen specificity is unknown. The entry originates in a study of OX40 agonist ivuxolimab in advanced cancers. General study results and limits: Low normalized T-cell clonal expansion was also seen in some nonresponders.

Sequenced by immunoSEQ multiplex PCR; TCRdb stores in-frame clones only, minus some. The repertoire holds tens of thousands of clones, with nearly 85% as singletons. Trimming removed 5 bases from V and 2 bases from J, with 12 bases in between. Germline CDR1 reads SNHLY; CDR2 reads FYNNEI. The CDR3 runs to 14 residues. The sample consisted of CD4+ or CD8+ T cells sorted from blood, taken in a trial of the OX40 agonist ivuxolimab. This chain links TRBV2 with TRBJ1-2, with TRBD1 as a possible D gene (6 bases). This clonotype originated in an adult with an advanced solid tumor such as melanoma, head and neck, liver or kidney cancer. CDR3 region: CASSPRGANYGYTF. The CDR3 bases are TGTGCCAGCAGTCCCAGGGGCGCGAACTATGGCTACACCTTC.